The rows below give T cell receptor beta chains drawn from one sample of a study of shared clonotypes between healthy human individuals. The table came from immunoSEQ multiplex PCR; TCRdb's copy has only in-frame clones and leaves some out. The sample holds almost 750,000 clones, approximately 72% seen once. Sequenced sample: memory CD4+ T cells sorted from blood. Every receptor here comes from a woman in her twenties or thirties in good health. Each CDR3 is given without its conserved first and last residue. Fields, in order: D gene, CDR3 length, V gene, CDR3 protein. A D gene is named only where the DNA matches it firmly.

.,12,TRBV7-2,ASSPTSGIYEQY
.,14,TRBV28,ASSLLARLSNQPQH
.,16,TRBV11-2,ASSLQGAFPSGSYEQY
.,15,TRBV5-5,ASSLGQAISSGNTIY
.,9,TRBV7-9,ASSSQQTQY
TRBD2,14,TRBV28,ASNPNPGGSTYEQY
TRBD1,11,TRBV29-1,SASNRGNTEAF
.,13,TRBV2,ASGEGQGRNQPQH
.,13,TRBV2,ASSEVDSTLREQY
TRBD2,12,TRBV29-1,SVDGREGLDEQF
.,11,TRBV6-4,ASSLGRNQPQH
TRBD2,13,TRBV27,ASSPGTSSLYEQY
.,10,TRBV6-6,ASSGDPSEQY
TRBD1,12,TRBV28,ATSSTGGTDTQY
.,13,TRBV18,ASSPPQGTHNEQF
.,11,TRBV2,ASRSDRTYEQY
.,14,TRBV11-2,ASSLGDVGFTDTQY
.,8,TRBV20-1,SAGPYEQY
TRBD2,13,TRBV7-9,ASSLGSGIADTQY
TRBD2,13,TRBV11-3,ASSSLAGADDTQY
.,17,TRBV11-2,ASSLAPRGPVTSGNTIY
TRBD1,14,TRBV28,ASSVPRAGGNQPQH
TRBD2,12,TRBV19,ASSAGLADWEQY
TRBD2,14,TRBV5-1,ASSFLAGVGDNEQF
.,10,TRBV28,ASSLDHGELF
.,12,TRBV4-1,ASSTQGLKNIQY
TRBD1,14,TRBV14,ASSQEDRAGTYGYT
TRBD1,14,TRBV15,ATSTGTGVGNQPQH